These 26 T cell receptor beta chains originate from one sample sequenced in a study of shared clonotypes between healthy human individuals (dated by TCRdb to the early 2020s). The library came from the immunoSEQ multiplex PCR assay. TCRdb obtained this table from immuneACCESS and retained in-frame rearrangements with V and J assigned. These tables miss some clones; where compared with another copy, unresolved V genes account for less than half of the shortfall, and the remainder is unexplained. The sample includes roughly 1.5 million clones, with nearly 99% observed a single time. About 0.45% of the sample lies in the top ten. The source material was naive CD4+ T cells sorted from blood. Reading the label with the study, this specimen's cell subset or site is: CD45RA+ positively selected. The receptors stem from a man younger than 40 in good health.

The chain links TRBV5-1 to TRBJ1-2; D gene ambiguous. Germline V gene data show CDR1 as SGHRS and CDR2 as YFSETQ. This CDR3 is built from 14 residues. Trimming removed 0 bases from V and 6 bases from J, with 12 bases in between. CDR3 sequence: CASSLGVQTDGYTF. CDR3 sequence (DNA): TGCGCCAGCAGCTTGGGTGTACAGACGGATGGCTACACCTTC.

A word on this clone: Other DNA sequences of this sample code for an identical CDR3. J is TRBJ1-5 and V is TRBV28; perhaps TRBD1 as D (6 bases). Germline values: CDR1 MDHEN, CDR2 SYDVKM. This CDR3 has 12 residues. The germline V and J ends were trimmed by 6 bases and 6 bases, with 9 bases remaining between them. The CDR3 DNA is TGTGCCAGCAGGTCAGGGGTTCAGCCCCAGCATTTT. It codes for CASRSGVQPQHF. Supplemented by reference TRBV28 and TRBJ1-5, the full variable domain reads DVKVTQSSRYLVKRTGEKVFLECVQDMDHENMFWYRQDPGLGLRLIYFSYDVKMKEKGDIPEGYSVSREKKERFSLILESASTNQTSMYLCASRSGVQPQHFGDGTRLSIL.

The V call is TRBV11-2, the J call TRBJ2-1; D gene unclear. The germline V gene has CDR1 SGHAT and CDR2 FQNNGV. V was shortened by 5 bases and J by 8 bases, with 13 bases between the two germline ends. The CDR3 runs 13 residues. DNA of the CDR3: TGTGCCAGCAGCCGATCAAGAGATTATGAGCAGTTCTTC. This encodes CASSRSRDYEQFF.

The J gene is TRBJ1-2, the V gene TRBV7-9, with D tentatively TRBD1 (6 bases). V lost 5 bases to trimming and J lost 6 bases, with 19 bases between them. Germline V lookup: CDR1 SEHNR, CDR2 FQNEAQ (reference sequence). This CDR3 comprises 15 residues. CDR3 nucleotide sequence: TGTGCCAGCAGCCCTCTAGTCAGGGACATCGATGGCTACACCTTC. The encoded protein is CASSPLVRDIDGYTF.

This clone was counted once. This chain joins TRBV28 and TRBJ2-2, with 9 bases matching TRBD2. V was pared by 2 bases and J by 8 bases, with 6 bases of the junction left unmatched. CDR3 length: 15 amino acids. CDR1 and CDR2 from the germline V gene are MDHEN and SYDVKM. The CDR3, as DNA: TGTGCCAGCAGTTTAATCGCGGGAGGGCCGGGGGAGCTGTTTTTT. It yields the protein CASSLIAGGPGELFF.

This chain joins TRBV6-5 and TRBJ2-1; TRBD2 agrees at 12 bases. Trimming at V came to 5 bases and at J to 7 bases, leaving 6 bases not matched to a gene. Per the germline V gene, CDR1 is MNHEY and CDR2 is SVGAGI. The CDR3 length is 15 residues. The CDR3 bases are TGTGCCAGCAGTCGAGGACTAGCGGGATGGAATGAGCAGTTCTTC. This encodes CASSRGLAGWNEQFF.

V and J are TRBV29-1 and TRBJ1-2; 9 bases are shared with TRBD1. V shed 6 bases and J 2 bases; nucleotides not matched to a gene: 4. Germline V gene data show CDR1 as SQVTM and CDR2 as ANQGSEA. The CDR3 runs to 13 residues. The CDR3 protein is CSVDRGGNYGYTF. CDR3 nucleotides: TGCAGCGTGGACAGGGGAGGGAACTATGGCTACACCTTC.

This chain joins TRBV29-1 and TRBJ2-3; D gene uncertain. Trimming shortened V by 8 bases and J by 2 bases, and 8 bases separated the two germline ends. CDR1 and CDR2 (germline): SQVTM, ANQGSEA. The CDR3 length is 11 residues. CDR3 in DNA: TGCAGCCTCACTCTCACAGATACGCAGTATTTT. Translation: CSLTLTDTQYF.

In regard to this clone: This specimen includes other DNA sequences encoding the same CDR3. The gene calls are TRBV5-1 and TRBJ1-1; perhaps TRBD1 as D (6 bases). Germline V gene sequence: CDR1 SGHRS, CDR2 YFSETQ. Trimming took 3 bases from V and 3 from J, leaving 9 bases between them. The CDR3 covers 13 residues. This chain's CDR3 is CASSSQGDTEAFF. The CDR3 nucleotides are TGCGCCAGCAGCTCACAGGGTGACACTGAAGCTTTCTTT.

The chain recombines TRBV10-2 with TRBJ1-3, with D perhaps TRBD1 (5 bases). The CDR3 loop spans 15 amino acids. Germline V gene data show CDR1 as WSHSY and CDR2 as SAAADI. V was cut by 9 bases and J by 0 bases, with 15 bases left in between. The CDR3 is CASGAGRFSGNTIYF. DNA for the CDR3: TGCGCCAGTGGGGCAGGCCGATTCTCTGGAAACACCATATATTTT.

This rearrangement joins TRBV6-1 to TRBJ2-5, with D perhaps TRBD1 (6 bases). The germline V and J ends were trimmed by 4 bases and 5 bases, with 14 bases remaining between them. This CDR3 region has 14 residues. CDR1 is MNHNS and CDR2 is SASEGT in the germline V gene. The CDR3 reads CASSVTGTGETQYF. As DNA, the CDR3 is TGTGCCAGCAGTGTCACAGGGACGGGGGAGACCCAGTACTTC.

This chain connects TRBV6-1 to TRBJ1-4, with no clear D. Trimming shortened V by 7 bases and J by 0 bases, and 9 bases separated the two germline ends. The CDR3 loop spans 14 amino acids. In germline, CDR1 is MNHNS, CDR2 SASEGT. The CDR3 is CASTPTATNEKLFF. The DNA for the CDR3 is TGTGCCAGCACTCCGACGGCAACTAATGAAAAACTGTTTTTT.

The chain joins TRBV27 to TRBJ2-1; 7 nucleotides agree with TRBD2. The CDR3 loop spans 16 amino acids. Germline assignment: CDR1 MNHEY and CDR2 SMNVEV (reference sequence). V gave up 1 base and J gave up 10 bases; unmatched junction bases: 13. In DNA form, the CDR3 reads TGTGCCAGCAGTTTATTATCTGCGGGAGAAAGAGAGGAGCAGTTCTTC. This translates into CASSLLSAGEREEQFF.

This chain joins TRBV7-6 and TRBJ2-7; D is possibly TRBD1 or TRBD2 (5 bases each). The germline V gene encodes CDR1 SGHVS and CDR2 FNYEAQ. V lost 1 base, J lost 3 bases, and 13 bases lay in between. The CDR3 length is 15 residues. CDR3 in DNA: TGTGCCAGCAGCTTAGAAGGAGGACAAAGCTACGAGCAGTACTTC. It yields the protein CASSLEGGQSYEQYF. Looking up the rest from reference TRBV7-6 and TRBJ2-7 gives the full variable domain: GAGVSQSPRYKVTKRGQDVALRCDPISGHVSLYWYRQALGQGPEFLTYFNYEAQQDKSGLPNDRFSAERPEGSISTLTIQRTEQRDSAMYRCASSLEGGQSYEQYFGPGTRLTVT.

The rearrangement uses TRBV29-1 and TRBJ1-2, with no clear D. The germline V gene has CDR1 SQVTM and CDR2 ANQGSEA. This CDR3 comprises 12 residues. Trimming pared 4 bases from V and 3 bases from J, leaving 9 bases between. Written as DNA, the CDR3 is TGCAGCGTTGGAGGTCAGTACTATGGCTACACCTTC. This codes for CSVGGQYYGYTF.

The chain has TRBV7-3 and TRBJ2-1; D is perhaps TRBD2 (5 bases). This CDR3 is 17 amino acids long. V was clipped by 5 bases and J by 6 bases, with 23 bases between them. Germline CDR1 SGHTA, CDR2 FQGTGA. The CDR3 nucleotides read TGTGCCAGCAGCCCCCGTAGGAGTAGCGTTGGTTCCAATGAGCAGTTCTTC. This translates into CASSPRRSSVGSNEQFF.

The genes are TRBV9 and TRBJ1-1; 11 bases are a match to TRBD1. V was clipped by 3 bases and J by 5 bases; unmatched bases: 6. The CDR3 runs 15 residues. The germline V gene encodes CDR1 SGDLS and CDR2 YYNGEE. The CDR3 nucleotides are TGTGCCAGCAGCGCCGCCGGGACAGGGGGGACTGAAGCTTTCTTT. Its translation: CASSAAGTGGTEAFF.

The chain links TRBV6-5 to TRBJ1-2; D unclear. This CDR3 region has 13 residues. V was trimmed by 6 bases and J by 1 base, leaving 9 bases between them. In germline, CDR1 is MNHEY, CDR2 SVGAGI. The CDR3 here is CASRAADNYGYTF. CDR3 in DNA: TGTGCCAGCAGAGCCGCAGATAACTATGGCTACACCTTC.

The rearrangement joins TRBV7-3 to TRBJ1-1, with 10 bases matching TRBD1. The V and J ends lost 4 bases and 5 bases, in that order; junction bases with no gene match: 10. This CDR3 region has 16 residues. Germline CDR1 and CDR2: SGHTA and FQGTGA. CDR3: CASSSRTGGPGTEAFF. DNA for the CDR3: TGTGCCAGCAGCTCCCGGACAGGGGGGCCAGGAACTGAAGCTTTCTTT.

CDR3 DNA: TGTGCCAGCAGTTTGCTGACCGGGACAGGGTTCAATGAGCAGTTCTTC. Translation: CASSLLTGTGFNEQFF. V is TRBV28 and J is TRBJ2-1, with 9 bases that match TRBD1. CDR1 and CDR2 from the germline V gene are MDHEN and SYDVKM. The ends lost 3 bases at V and 6 bases at J; junction bases unmatched: 9. The CDR3 is 16 amino acids.

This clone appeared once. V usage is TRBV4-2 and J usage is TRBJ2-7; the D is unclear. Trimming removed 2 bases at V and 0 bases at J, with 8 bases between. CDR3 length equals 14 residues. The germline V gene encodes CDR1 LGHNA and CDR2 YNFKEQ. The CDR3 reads CASSQISSSYEQYF. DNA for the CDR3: TGTGCCAGCAGCCAAATTTCCAGCTCCTACGAGCAGTACTTC.

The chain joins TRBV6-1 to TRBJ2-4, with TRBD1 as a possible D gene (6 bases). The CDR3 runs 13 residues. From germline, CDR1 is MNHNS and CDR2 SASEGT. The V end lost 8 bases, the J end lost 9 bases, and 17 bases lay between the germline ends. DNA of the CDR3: TGTGCCAGCGGTCGTGGGGGCTCTGGCATTCAGTACTTC. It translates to CASGRGGSGIQYF.

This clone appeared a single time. CDR3 in amino acids: CASSIVARDNQPQHF. The CDR3 DNA is TGTGCCAGTAGTATAGTGGCCAGGGACAATCAGCCCCAGCATTTT. The V and J genes are TRBV19 and TRBJ1-5, with D tentatively TRBD1 (5 bases). CDR3 length: 15 amino acids. Per germline, CDR1 LNHDA and CDR2 SQIVND (reference sequence). Trimming stripped 1 base from V and 3 bases from J, with 10 bases between.

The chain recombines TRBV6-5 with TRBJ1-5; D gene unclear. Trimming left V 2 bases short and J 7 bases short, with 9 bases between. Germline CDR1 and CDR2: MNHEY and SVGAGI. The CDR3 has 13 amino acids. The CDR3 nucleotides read TGTGCCAGCAGTTACCGGGGAGCCCAGCCCCAGCATTTT. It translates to CASSYRGAQPQHF.

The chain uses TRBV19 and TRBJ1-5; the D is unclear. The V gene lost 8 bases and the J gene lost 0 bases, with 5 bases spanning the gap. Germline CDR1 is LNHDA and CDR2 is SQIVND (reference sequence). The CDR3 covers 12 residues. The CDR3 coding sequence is TGTGCCAGTTCCAATAGCAATCAGCCCCAGCATTTT. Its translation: CASSNSNQPQHF.

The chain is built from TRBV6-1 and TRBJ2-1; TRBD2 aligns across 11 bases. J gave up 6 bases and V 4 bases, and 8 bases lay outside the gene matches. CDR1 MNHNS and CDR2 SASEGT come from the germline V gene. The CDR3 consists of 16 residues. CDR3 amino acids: CASSVSGGTSGNEQFF. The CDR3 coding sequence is TGTGCCAGCAGTGTGTCCGGCGGGACTAGCGGCAATGAGCAGTTCTTC.